This entry lists 19 T cell receptor beta chains sequenced from one sample in a study of cytomegalovirus exposure and HLA in healthy donors. The PCR made use of 60 Vbeta and 13 Jbeta primers. The data were produced by immunoSEQ multiplex PCR, yet TCRdb's version contains in-frame clones alone and is incomplete. This sample carries some 190,000 clones, 82% of them seen once, and the ten largest clones take about 1.6%. Sequenced input: PBMCs. The receptors were sampled from a man aged 40-55 years in good health and CMV-seronegative.

This clone has just a few counts. This sequence joins TRBV5-8 and TRBJ2-7, with TRBD2 matching over 11 bases. V shed 2 bases, J shed 2 bases, and the junction held 6 bases outside the gene matches. CDR3 size: 16 residues. Germline CDR1 is SGHTS and CDR2 is YDEGEE. The DNA for the CDR3 is TGTGCCAGCAGCTTTCATAGCGGGGGGGCCCCCTACGAGCAGTACTTC. It is translated as CASSFHSGGAPYEQYF.

The chain couples TRBV6-5 to TRBJ2-5; D call uncertain. CDR1 is MNHEY and CDR2 is SVGAGI in the germline V gene. The V end was cut by 2 bases, the J end by 2 bases, with 3 bases between. The CDR3 loop spans 12 amino acids. The CDR3 is CASSYLQETQYF. The CDR3 bases are TGTGCCAGCAGTTACCTTCAAGAGACCCAGTACTTC.

CDR3 loop: CASTLGGSSYNEQFF. CDR3 coding DNA: TGTGCCAGCACCTTGGGGGGGAGCTCCTACAATGAGCAGTTCTTC. The chain links TRBV11-2 to TRBJ2-1, with 7 bases matching TRBD2. Germline V CDR1 and CDR2: SGHAT, FQNNGV. Unmatched junction bases numbered 6, after V lost 7 bases and J lost 0 bases. This CDR3 has 15 residues.

This chain links TRBV7-3 with TRBJ2-1, with D tentatively TRBD2 (6 bases). This CDR3 comprises 16 residues. Germline V CDR1 and CDR2: SGHTA, FQGTGA. The V end lost 5 bases, the J end lost 8 bases, and 22 bases lay between the germline ends. In DNA, the CDR3 is TGTGCCAGCAGCCTACGACTAGGCGGCAATGTGGATGAGCAGTTCTTC. This translates into CASSLRLGGNVDEQFF.

The table lists this clone with a few counts. This rearrangement joins TRBV7-3 to TRBJ2-1, with TRBD1 matching over 11 bases. The germline gives CDR1 SGHTA, CDR2 FQGTGA. The length of the CDR3 is 16 residues. J was trimmed by 8 bases and V by 2 bases; bases with no gene match: 8. CDR3 coding DNA: TGTGCCAGCAGCTTAGTCGGGACAGGGGGGGTGGATGAGCAGTTCTTC. It yields the protein CASSLVGTGGVDEQFF.

The chain combines TRBV10-3 with TRBJ1-1, with D possibly matching TRBD1 (5 bases). The CDR3 consists of 16 residues. V shed 6 bases and J shed 1 base, with 18 bases lying between them. Germline CDR1 and CDR2: ENHRY and SYGVKD. In DNA form, the CDR3 reads TGTGCCATCAGCGCCGCCCCCGGGACTCCGAACACTGAAGCTTTCTTT. Its protein is CAISAAPGTPNTEAFF.

The V gene is TRBV5-1, the J gene TRBJ1-1; D is possibly TRBD1 (5 bases). The CDR3 is 12 residues long. Germline CDR1 reads SGHRS; CDR2 reads YFSETQ. Trimming removed 0 bases at V and 11 bases at J, with 11 bases between. The CDR3 DNA sequence: TGCGCCAGCAGCTTGGATGGGGCATTTGCTTTCTTT. Amino acids: CASSLDGAFAFF.

The CDR3 bases are TGTGCCAGCAGTTTTCGATCCGGGACAGAAAATGAAAAACTGTTTTTT. Translated: CASSFRSGTENEKLFF. The chain uses TRBV6-6 and TRBJ1-4; TRBD1 matches at 7 bases. With 4 bases clipped from V and 5 bases from J, the junction kept 10 bases outside the gene matches. Germline CDR1 MNHNY, CDR2 SVGAGI (reference sequence). The CDR3 is made up of 16 amino acids.

The chain couples TRBV6-6 to TRBJ2-1; TRBD2 agrees at 7 bases. Germline V lookup: CDR1 MNHNY, CDR2 SVGAGI (reference sequence). The length of the CDR3 is 16 residues. The V segment lost 6 bases and the J segment 1 base; nucleotides outside the gene matches: 9. This CDR3 is CASRRTGTISYNEQFF. The CDR3 coding sequence is TGTGCCAGCAGGAGAACCGGGACTATTTCCTACAATGAGCAGTTCTTC.

This rearrangement joins TRBV5-8 to TRBJ2-6; D possibly corresponds to TRBD1 (5 bases). V lost 1 base and J 0 bases, leaving 8 bases between the germline ends. The germline V gene encodes CDR1 SGHTS and CDR2 YDEGEE. The CDR3 consists of 16 residues. The CDR3 sequence is CASSLIRVSGANVLTF. The CDR3 DNA reads TGTGCCAGCAGCTTGATCAGGGTCTCTGGGGCCAACGTCCTGACTTTC.

The chain has TRBV15 and TRBJ1-5; perhaps TRBD1 as D (5 bases). The CDR3 has 17 residues. V shed 3 bases and J shed 0 bases, with 15 bases lying between them. The germline V gene has CDR1 LNHNV and CDR2 YYDKDF (reference sequence). The CDR3 sequence: CATSRAWGGNSNQPQHF. In DNA form, the CDR3 reads TGTGCCACCAGCAGGGCATGGGGGGGGAATAGCAATCAGCCCCAGCATTTT.

The gene calls are TRBV4-3 and TRBJ2-1; 9 nucleotides match TRBD2. V lost 4 bases to trimming and J lost 1 base; unmatched junction nucleotides: 5. This CDR3 has 16 residues. From germline, CDR1 is LGHNA and CDR2 YSLEER. The CDR3 DNA sequence: TGCGCCAGCAGCCTGCGTAGCGGGGGATCCTACAATGAGCAGTTCTTC. It yields the protein CASSLRSGGSYNEQFF.

The V call is TRBV5-1, the J call TRBJ2-1; 13 nucleotides match TRBD2. J lost 7 bases, V lost 3 bases, and 19 bases had no gene match. The length of the CDR3 is 20 residues. CDR1 is SGHRS, CDR2 YFSETQ, per germline. The CDR3 nucleotides read TGCGCCAGCAGCTCCAACCCCACTAGCGGGAGGGCCCGATCGAATAATGAGCAGTTCTTC. As protein: CASSSNPTSGRARSNNEQFF.

The count of this clone is one. The rearrangement uses TRBV4-1 and TRBJ2-5; maybe TRBD1 (5 bases). The CDR3 is made up of 13 amino acids. The V gene lost 0 bases and the J gene lost 3 bases, with 5 bases spanning the gap. CDR1 and CDR2 (germline): MGHRA, YSYEKL. In DNA, the CDR3 is TGCGCCAGCAGCCAAGACAGGGAAGAGACCCAGTACTTC. Amino acid sequence: CASSQDREETQYF.

The V and J genes are TRBV29-1 and TRBJ2-5; 9 positions match TRBD2. From germline, CDR1 is SQVTM and CDR2 ANQGSEA. V lost 6 bases, J lost 5 bases, and 16 bases stayed unmatched. The length of the CDR3 is 16 residues. The CDR3 is CSVGGSGTSLRETQYF. As DNA, the CDR3 is TGCAGCGTAGGGGGGAGCGGGACTAGCCTTCGGGAGACCCAGTACTTC. The complete variable domain, with remaining parts taken from reference TRBV29-1 and TRBJ2-5, reads SAVISQKPSRDICQRGTSLTIQCQVDSQVTMMFWYRQQPGQSLTLIATANQGSEATYESGFVIDKFPISRPNLTFSTLTVSNMSPEDSSIYLCSVGGSGTSLRETQYFGPGTRLLVL.

This clone appeared a single time. The J gene is TRBJ1-3, the V gene TRBV2, with TRBD1 matching 8 bases. The length of the CDR3 is 16 residues. Looked up from germline, CDR1 is SNHLY and CDR2 is FYNNEI. V was pared by 5 bases and J by 1 base, with 7 bases of the junction left unmatched. This CDR3 is CASSMGQAGSGNTIYF. CDR3 nucleotide sequence: TGTGCCAGCAGTATGGGACAGGCTGGATCTGGAAACACCATATATTTT. Full variable domain (rest looked up from reference TRBV2 and TRBJ1-3): EPEVTQTPSHQVTQMGQEVILRCVPISNHLYFYWYRQILGQKVEFLVSFYNNEISEKSEIFDDQFSVERPDGSNFTLKIRSTKLEDSAMYFCASSMGQAGSGNTIYFGEGSWLTVV.

The chain employs TRBV6-9 and TRBJ1-6; D may be TRBD1 (5 bases). V lost 8 bases and J lost 9, with 17 bases in between. The V gene's germline CDR1 is MNHGY and CDR2 SVAAGI. The CDR3 extends over 14 amino acids. The CDR3 protein is CASYQTDTGSPLHF. CDR3 coding DNA: TGTGCCAGCTATCAAACAGACACAGGTTCACCCCTCCACTTT.

This rearrangement joins TRBV11-3 to TRBJ2-7; 9 nucleotides agree with TRBD1. The ends lost 5 bases at V and 5 bases at J; junction bases unmatched: 7. The CDR3 has 14 amino acids. Germline V gene lookup returns CDR1 SGHNT and CDR2 YENEEA. The CDR3 loop reads CASSHRDRAHEQYF. CDR3 nucleotides: TGTGCCAGCAGCCACCGGGACAGGGCACACGAGCAGTACTTC.

This chain connects TRBV29-1 to TRBJ2-4; TRBD1 agrees at 11 bases. This CDR3 is 15 amino acids long. Trimming at V came to 7 bases and at J to 0 bases, leaving 5 bases not matched to a gene. Germline lookup yields CDR1 SQVTM and CDR2 ANQGSEA. The CDR3 DNA is TGCAGCGCTAAGGGACAGGGGGTAGCCAAAAACATTCAGTACTTC. It codes for CSAKGQGVAKNIQYF.